The 19 T cell receptor beta chains below all came from one sample that was sequenced in a study of technical replicates of blood from a few donors. Some clones are missing from TCRdb's copy, which holds only in-frame ones; the method was immunoSEQ multiplex PCR. This sample has approximately 81,000 clones, with more than 90% found just once. Source material: T cells isolated from PBMCs. The receptor set was obtained from a human donor in good health.

This clone has just one count. The J gene is TRBJ1-4, the V gene TRBV25-1, with TRBD1 matching 7 bases. With V trimmed by 3 bases and J by 10 bases, 8 bases remained unmatched. This CDR3 has 14 amino acids. CDR1 is MGHDK, CDR2 SYGVNS, per germline. The CDR3 sequence is CASSEDRTGRKLFF. In DNA form, the CDR3 reads TGTGCCAGCAGTGAGGACAGGACCGGGCGAAAACTGTTTTTT.

The V gene is TRBV5-1, the J gene TRBJ2-2; 9 bases match TRBD1. The CDR3 has 16 amino acids. The V segment lost 3 bases and the J segment 1 base; nucleotides outside the gene matches: 4. CDR1 is SGHRS, CDR2 YFSETQ, per germline. The DNA of the CDR3 is TGCGCCAGCAGCTCCCGGGACAGGGAGAACACCGGGGAGCTGTTTTTT. Translating it yields CASSSRDRENTGELFF.

In this sample, this clone turned up once. The chain employs TRBV9 and TRBJ1-2, with D tentatively TRBD1 (5 bases). The germline gives CDR1 SGDLS, CDR2 YYNGEE. V lost 3 bases and J lost 5, with 14 bases in between. The CDR3 is 14 residues long. The CDR3 here is CASSGGWEGYGYTF. CDR3 nucleotide sequence: TGTGCCAGCAGCGGGGGCTGGGAGGGGTATGGCTACACCTTC.

The gene calls are TRBV6-5 and TRBJ2-1; 11 bases align to TRBD2. The length of the CDR3 is 15 residues. Losses at the gene ends were 5 bases for V and 9 bases for J; bases not matched to a gene: 9. Germline V gene lookup returns CDR1 MNHEY and CDR2 SVGAGI. For the CDR3, the DNA is TGTGCCAGCAGTCCGTTAGCGGGAGGGCCTCGTGAGCAGTTCTTC. Translated: CASSPLAGGPREQFF.

The J gene is TRBJ2-6, the V gene TRBV6-1; tentatively, D is TRBD2 (6 bases). V was clipped by 1 base and J by 4 bases, with 17 bases between them. Germline CDR1 is MNHNS and CDR2 is SASEGT. CDR3 length equals 18 residues. The CDR3 DNA sequence: TGTGCCAGCAGTGAAGGCGGTGGGGCGCTAGCGGGGGCCAACGTCCTGACTTTC. It codes for CASSEGGGALAGANVLTF.

The V call is TRBV4-1, the J call TRBJ2-3, with 9 positions matching TRBD1. Germline V gene data show CDR1 as MGHRA and CDR2 as YSYEKL. CDR3 length: 19 residues. Trimming removed 0 bases from V and 1 base from J; junction bases left unmatched: 11. The CDR3 reads CASSQDDPRTGVGTDTQYF. The CDR3 DNA reads TGCGCCAGCAGCCAAGATGATCCGAGGACAGGGGTGGGCACAGATACGCAGTATTTT.

The sample holds a few counts of this clone. This chain uses TRBV9 with TRBJ2-2, with 10 bases matching TRBD2. Per germline, CDR1 SGDLS and CDR2 YYNGEE. Germline trimming cut 0 bases from V and 5 bases from J; bases unmatched to any gene: 4. This CDR3 comprises 16 residues. The CDR3: CASSVGLAGGTGELFF. Here the CDR3 DNA reads TGTGCCAGCAGCGTAGGGTTAGCGGGAGGTACCGGGGAGCTGTTTTTT.

This clone appeared a few times. The J gene is TRBJ2-1, the V gene TRBV6-5, with D possibly TRBD1 on 5 matching bases. Germline V gene sequence: CDR1 MNHEY, CDR2 SVGAGI. The CDR3 sequence is 12 residues long. V dropped 6 bases and J dropped 7 bases, with 10 bases sitting between them. CDR3 nucleotides: TGTGCCAGCAGGTTAGGGGATAATGAGCAGTTCTTC. It translates to CASRLGDNEQFF.

In DNA form, the CDR3 reads TGTGCCAGCACAGGGGGTTTGGACACTGAAGCTTTCTTT. As protein: CASTGGLDTEAFF. The rearrangement joins TRBV28 to TRBJ1-1, with TRBD1 identical over 7 bases. The CDR3 has 13 residues. Per the germline V gene, CDR1 is MDHEN and CDR2 is SYDVKM. Unmatched junction bases numbered 5, after V lost 7 bases and J lost 3 bases.

The rearrangement joins TRBV6-1 to TRBJ2-2; TRBD1 aligns across 11 bases. V lost 1 base to trimming and J lost 5 bases; unmatched junction nucleotides: 9. The CDR3 has 18 amino acids. Germline CDR1 reads MNHNS; CDR2 reads SASEGT. The CDR3 DNA reads as TGTGCCAGCAGTGAAGAGAGGACAGGGGGCAGCTGGACCGGGGAGCTGTTTTTT. Protein sequence: CASSEERTGGSWTGELFF.

The chain combines TRBV14 with TRBJ2-7; 7 nucleotides agree with TRBD1. J gave up 3 bases and V 5 bases, and 10 bases lay outside the gene matches. CDR1 is SGHDN and CDR2 is FVKESK in the germline V gene. This CDR3 has 15 residues. CDR3 nucleotide sequence: TGTGCCAGCAGCTATCGGACAGGACCTTACTACGAGCAGTACTTC. Protein product: CASSYRTGPYYEQYF.

J is TRBJ2-7 and V is TRBV28; tentative D call: TRBD2 (5 bases). Per the germline V gene, CDR1 is MDHEN and CDR2 is SYDVKM. The CDR3 sequence is 12 residues long. Trimming took 8 bases from V and 0 from J, leaving 8 bases between them. In DNA form, the CDR3 reads TGTGCCAGCCAGGACTTCTCCTACGAGCAGTACTTC. Protein sequence: CASQDFSYEQYF.

The chain has TRBV4-1 and TRBJ2-7; 12 positions agree with TRBD2. Trimming cost V 1 base and J 4 bases; bases outside gene matches: 5. CDR1 and CDR2 from the germline V gene are MGHRA and YSYEKL. The CDR3 spans 16 residues. CDR3: CASSQGLAGAMYEQYF. In DNA, the CDR3 is TGCGCCAGCAGCCAAGGACTAGCGGGAGCCATGTACGAGCAGTACTTC.

The CDR3 here is CASIGQRGGYTF. The CDR3 DNA reads as TGTGCCAGCATAGGACAAAGGGGTGGCTACACCTTC. The chain employs TRBV6-5 and TRBJ1-2; tentatively, D is TRBD1 (5 bases). Germline CDR1 is MNHEY and CDR2 is SVGAGI. V lost 7 bases, J lost 7 bases, and 13 bases lay in between. The CDR3 contains 12 residues.

This clone has just one count. The chain recombines TRBV6-1 with TRBJ1-1, with 7 nucleotides matching TRBD1. The CDR3 contains 14 residues. Germline CDR1 is MNHNS and CDR2 is SASEGT. V gave up 8 bases and J gave up 5 bases; unmatched junction bases: 11. The CDR3 sequence: CASRIWGDSTEAFF. CDR3 nucleotides: TGTGCCAGCCGTATTTGGGGGGACAGTACTGAAGCTTTCTTT.

V gene TRBV30 combines with J gene TRBJ2-7, with a tentative D call TRBD1 (5 bases). The V gene lost 2 bases and the J gene lost 6 bases, with 20 bases spanning the gap. The germline gives CDR1 GTSNPN, CDR2 SVGIG (reference sequence). The CDR3 consists of 15 residues. CDR3 nucleotides: TGTGCCTGGAGTTCAGGGCGGACCTCCTTCAGCGAGCAGTACTTC. Translation: CAWSSGRTSFSEQYF.

The gene calls are TRBV29-1 and TRBJ1-2; D gene uncertain. Trimming removed 2 bases from V and 4 bases from J, with 5 bases in between. Germline V gives CDR1 SQVTM, CDR2 ANQGSEA. The CDR3 has 11 amino acids. The CDR3 protein is CSVESGYGYTF. Here the CDR3 DNA reads TGCAGCGTTGAATCAGGCTATGGCTACACCTTC.

Concerning this clone itself: Here the CDR3 omits its conserved ending phenylalanine or tryptophan, so a read error is the likely source. No DNA is shown, since the ends of the CDR3 on it are uncertain; the CDR3 is the one TCRdb lists. The chain uses TRBV29-1 and TRBJ1-2; the listed D gene, TRBD1, was not tested against the DNA. Germline V gives CDR1 SQVTM, CDR2 ANQGSEA. The CDR3 length is 13 residues, termini included. Here the CDR3 reads CSAQIHPDRGPDL.

The CDR3 reads CASSSSGDTDTQYF. The CDR3 region has the DNA TGCGCCAGCAGCTCTAGCGGGGACACAGATACGCAGTATTTT. The V gene is TRBV5-1, the J gene TRBJ2-3, with 9 nucleotides matching TRBD2. CDR3 size: 14 residues. CDR1 SGHRS and CDR2 YFSETQ come from the germline V gene. With V trimmed by 3 bases and J by 2 bases, 1 base remained unmatched. Variable domain in full (rest from reference TRBV5-1 and TRBJ2-3): KAGVTQTPRYLIKTRGQQVTLSCSPISGHRSVSWYQQTPGQGLQFLFEYFSETQRNKGNFPGRFSGRQFSNSRSEMNVSTLELGDSALYLCASSSSGDTDTQYFGPGTRLTVL.